This record covers a single T cell receptor beta chain. The CDR3 has 14 residues. The data were taken from a study of Ad26.COV2.S vaccination and SARS-CoV-2 variants. As for treatment: over 15 received Ad26.COV2.S at low or high dose, single or two shots; about five received placebo; per-sample allocation not given. All samples were drawn on day 63, counting from the first vaccine or placebo injection. The data were produced by immunoSEQ multiplex PCR, yet TCRdb's version contains in-frame clones alone and is incomplete. The top ten clones hold about 1.5% of a sample with hundreds of thousands of clones, roughly nine tenths of them seen once.

The specimen was peripheral blood, collected in a trial of Ad26.COV2.S vaccine versus placebo. The gene calls are TRBV21-1 and TRBJ2-1; the D segment call TRBD2 is taken from the table without a DNA check. TRBV21-1 is recorded as a pseudogene. The TCR originated in a person between 18 and 65 years old who received the Ad26.COV2.S COVID-19 vaccine or a placebo. Here the CDR3 reads CAGKTSGGYNEQFF. CDR3 DNA sequence: TGTGCCGGAAAGACTAGCGGGGGATACAATGAGCAGTTCTTC.